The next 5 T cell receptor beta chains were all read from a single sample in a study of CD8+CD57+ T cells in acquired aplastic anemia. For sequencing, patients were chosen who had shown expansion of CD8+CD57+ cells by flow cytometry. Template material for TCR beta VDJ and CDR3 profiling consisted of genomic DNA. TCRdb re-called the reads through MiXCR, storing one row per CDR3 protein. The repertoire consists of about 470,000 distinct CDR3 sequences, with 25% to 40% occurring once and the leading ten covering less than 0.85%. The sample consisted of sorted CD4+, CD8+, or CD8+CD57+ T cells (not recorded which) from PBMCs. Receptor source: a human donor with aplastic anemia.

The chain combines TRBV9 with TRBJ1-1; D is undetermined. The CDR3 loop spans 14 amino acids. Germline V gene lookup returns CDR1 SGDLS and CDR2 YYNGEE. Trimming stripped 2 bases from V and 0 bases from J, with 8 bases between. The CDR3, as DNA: TGTGCCAGCAGCGTGACCTCCCTGAACACTGAAGCTTTCTTT. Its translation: CASSVTSLNTEAFF.

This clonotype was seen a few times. The CDR3 DNA is TGTGCCAGCAGCTTAGACTTAGGCGGGACACGGAATTCACCCCTCCACTTT. Translation: CASSLDLGGTRNSPLHF. The chain combines TRBV11-1 with TRBJ1-6; perhaps TRBD1 as D (6 bases). CDR3 size: 17 residues. The V end was cut by 1 base, the J end by 7 bases, with 17 bases between. Germline CDR1 SGHAT, CDR2 FQDESV (reference sequence).

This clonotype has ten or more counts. This CDR3 reads CSVTEQGSEQYF. The CDR3 DNA reads TGCAGCGTCACTGAACAGGGTTCCGAGCAGTACTTC. This chain connects TRBV29-1 to TRBJ2-7; possibly TRBD1 for D (6 bases). This CDR3 is built from 12 residues. V was pared by 6 bases and J by 6 bases, with 15 bases between. CDR1 is SQVTM, CDR2 ANQGSEA, per germline.

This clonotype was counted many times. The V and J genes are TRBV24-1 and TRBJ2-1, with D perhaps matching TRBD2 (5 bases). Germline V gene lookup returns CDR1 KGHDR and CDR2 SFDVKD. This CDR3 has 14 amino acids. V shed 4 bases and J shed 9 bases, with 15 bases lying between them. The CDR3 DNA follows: TGTGCCACCAGTGAGTCGACTACTCCCAGTGAGCAGTTCTTC. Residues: CATSESTTPSEQFF.

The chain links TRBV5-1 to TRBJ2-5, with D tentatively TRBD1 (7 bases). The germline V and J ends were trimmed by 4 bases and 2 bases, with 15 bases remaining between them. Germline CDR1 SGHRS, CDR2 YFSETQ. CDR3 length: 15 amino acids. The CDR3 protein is CASSGRGTAQETQYF. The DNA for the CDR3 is TGCGCCAGCAGCGGCCGGGGGACAGCTCAAGAGACCCAGTACTTC.